This is a list of T cell receptor beta chains from one sample in a study of shared T cell receptors in the human thymus. This table comes from immunoSEQ multiplex PCR, and its TCRdb copy is limited to in-frame clones, with some not included. The sample consists of approximately 730,000 clones, 80% to 90% of them appearing once. In addition, the sample was reused for a study of human thymus T cells.

Input material: thymocytes. Every receptor here comes from a girl less than two years old with a congenital heart defect. CDR3s include the opening cysteine and the closing phenylalanine or tryptophan. The D gene is left open where the match is weak. Expanded clones are given a class, and other clones once, few, many or no size at all.

TRBV5-1	TRBD2	TRBJ2-3	.	TGCGCCAGCAGCGCCAAGGGGACTAGCGGGTTAGGAGATACGCAGTATTTT	CASSAKGTSGLGDTQYF
TRBV19	.	TRBJ1-5	.	TGTGCCAGTAGTAGGATGACGCGACAGAGGTTCGGTCAGCCCCAGCATTTT	CASSRMTRQRFGQPQHF
TRBV20-1	.	TRBJ1-1	.	TGCAGCATTAAGGGAGCAGAAGCTTTCTTT	CSIKGAEAFF
TRBV7-6	TRBD1	TRBJ1-2	.	TGTGCCAGCAGCTTAGTTCGGGGGACAGGGGATCGTTCTAACTATGGCTACACCTTC	CASSLVRGTGDRSNYGYTF
TRBV27	TRBD2	TRBJ2-1	.	TGTGCCAGCAGTTTAGTGGGTAGCGGGGGGGCATACAATGAGCAGTTCTTC	CASSLVGSGGAYNEQFF
TRBV14	.	TRBJ2-1	once	TGTGCCAGCAGTAGAGGGGGGGGCGACTCCTACAATGAGCAGTTCTTC	CASSRGGGDSYNEQFF
TRBV5-1	.	TRBJ2-3	.	TGCGCCAGCAGCTTGCGTGGGGCTACAGATACGCAGTATTTT	CASSLRGATDTQYF
TRBV27	TRBD1	TRBJ1-1	few	TGTGCCAGCAGTCGACAGGGGGGGGACACTGAAGCTTTCTTT	CASSRQGGDTEAFF
TRBV6-5	.	TRBJ1-1	.	TGTGCCAGCAGTCCGCCGGGGGGCACTGAAGCTTTCTTT	CASSPPGGTEAFF
TRBV11-2	TRBD1	TRBJ1-2	.	TGTGCCAGCAGCTTATCCTTGGACAGGGTGGATGGCTACACCTTC	CASSLSLDRVDGYTF
TRBV27	.	TRBJ1-3	.	TGTGCCAGCAGGAAAGAGGGGGATTTAGGAAACACCATATATTTT	CASRKEGDLGNTIYF
TRBV29-1	.	TRBJ2-3	.	TGCAGCGTTGAGTTCGGGGATACGCAGTATTTT	CSVEFGDTQYF
TRBV4-1	TRBD1	TRBJ2-1	.	TGCGCCAGCAGCCTTCGGACAGGGGCCTACAATGAGCAGTTCTTC	CASSLRTGAYNEQFF
TRBV7-9	TRBD2	TRBJ2-1	.	TGTGCCAGCAGCTCCTGGACTAGCGGGGCCCCCTACAATGAGCAGTTCTTC	CASSSWTSGAPYNEQFF
TRBV4-3	.	TRBJ1-6	.	TGCGCCAGCAGCCAAGGGCCCCCGGGAGGGGCCTCCTATAATTCACCCCTCCACTTT	CASSQGPPGGASYNSPLHF
TRBV2	TRBD1	TRBJ2-1	.	TGTGCCAGCAGGGTCGGGACAGGGAAGGATGAGCAGTTCTTC	CASRVGTGKDEQFF
TRBV4-1	.	TRBJ1-1	once	TGCGCCAGCAGCCAAGATCACAGTAACACTGAAGCTTTCTTT	CASSQDHSNTEAFF
TRBV12-5	TRBD1	TRBJ1-1	.	TGTGCTAGTGGTTTGGGGGACAGGGACGCCACTGAAGCTTTCTTT	CASGLGDRDATEAFF
TRBV28	.	TRBJ1-2	once	TGTGCCAGCAGCCTAAGGGGCCACGGCTACACCTTC	CASSLRGHGYTF
TRBV9	TRBD1	TRBJ1-3	.	TGTGCCAGCAGCGGACTAGCGGACAGGGGGCACCCCCTAGGTGGAAACACCATATATTTT	CASSGLADRGHPLGGNTIYF
TRBV5-1	TRBD1	TRBJ2-3	.	TGCGCCAGCAGAAAATATCCGGGACAGGGGGACCCAGATACGCAGTATTTT	CASRKYPGQGDPDTQYF
TRBV7-2	.	TRBJ1-1	.	TGTGCCAGCAGCTTAGCGTCGGCGGGGGAGGGTACTGAAGCTTTCTTT	CASSLASAGEGTEAFF
TRBV4-1	TRBD1	TRBJ1-5	.	TGCGCCAGCAGCCAAGATCCAGGGACAGGACGATATAGCAATCAGCCCCAGCATTTT	CASSQDPGTGRYSNQPQHF
TRBV2	.	TRBJ1-6	.	TGTGCCAGCAGTTCCCAGGGAAATTCACCCCTCCACTTT	CASSSQGNSPLHF
TRBV5-1	.	TRBJ1-1	.	TGCGCCAGCAGCTCGACAGAGGTCACTGAAGCTTTCTTT	CASSSTEVTEAFF
TRBV5-1	TRBD1	TRBJ2-2	.	TGCGCCAGCAGCGGGCCCCCCGGACAGGGCACGAACACCGGGGAGCTGTTTTTT	CASSGPPGQGTNTGELFF
TRBV19	TRBD1	TRBJ2-3	.	TGTGCCAGTAGAGCCACGGGACAGCTCCCTAGCACAGATACGCAGTATTTT	CASRATGQLPSTDTQYF
TRBV4-3	.	TRBJ1-1	.	TGCGCCAGCAGCCCCGTGGGTCCTGGGGGCGACACTGAAGCTTTCTTT	CASSPVGPGGDTEAFF
TRBV6-6	TRBD1	TRBJ2-7	.	TGTGCCAGCAGTTACTCAGGGGGACAGGTTGAGCAGTACTTC	CASSYSGGQVEQYF
TRBV6-1	.	TRBJ1-2	.	TGTGCCAGCAGCGGGGGGGGCTACACCTTC	CASSGGGYTF